This T cell receptor (beta chain) comes out of a study of CD8 T cells in Susac syndrome. Through negative isolation, CD4+ and CD8+ T cells were obtained, while TEMRA cells were enriched using FACS. The CDR3 is 11 amino acids. Germline V CDR1 and CDR2: GTSNPN, SVGIG (reference sequence). With V trimmed by 2 bases and J by 8 bases, 2 bases remained unmatched. cDNA came from roughly 0.5 to 1 ug RNA primed by random hexamers. TCR beta CDR3 was amplified by immunoSEQ covering 54 Vbeta and 13 Jbeta. TCRdb processed the immunoSEQ multiplex PCR reads anew with MiXCR; each CDR3 protein has one entry. The table has 200,000 to 300,000 distinct CDR3 sequences, 95% to 97% seen once.

The receptor's source is a human donor with Susac syndrome. This chain links TRBV30 with TRBJ1-1, with 7 positions matching TRBD1. Sequencing was performed on CD4+ T cells from PBMCs. CDR3 bases: TGTGCCTGGAGTACAGGGGAAGAAGCTTTCTTT. Its translation is CAWSTGEEAFF.